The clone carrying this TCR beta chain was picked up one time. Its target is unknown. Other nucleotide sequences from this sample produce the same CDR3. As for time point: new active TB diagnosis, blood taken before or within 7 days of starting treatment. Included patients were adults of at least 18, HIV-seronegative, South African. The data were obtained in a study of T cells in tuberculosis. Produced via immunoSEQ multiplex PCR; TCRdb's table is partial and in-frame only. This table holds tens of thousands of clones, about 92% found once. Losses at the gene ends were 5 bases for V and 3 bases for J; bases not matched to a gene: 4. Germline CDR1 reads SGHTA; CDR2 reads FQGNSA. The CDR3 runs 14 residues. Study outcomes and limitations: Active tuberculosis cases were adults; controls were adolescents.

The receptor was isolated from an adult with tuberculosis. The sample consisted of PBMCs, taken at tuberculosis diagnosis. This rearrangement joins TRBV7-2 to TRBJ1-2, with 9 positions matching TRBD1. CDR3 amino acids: CASSPDRGDYGYTF. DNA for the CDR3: TGTGCCAGCAGCCCTGACAGGGGGGACTATGGCTACACCTTC.